This paragraph covers one T cell receptor beta chain sequence. Here immunoSEQ multiplex PCR was the method, and the copy in TCRdb shows in-frame clones only, minus some. This table holds fewer than 400,000 clones, almost 90% found once. This specimen belongs to a study of blood T cell repertoires in COVID-19. Whole-study context: Acute and convalescent COVID-19 samples came from the United States, Italy and Spain.

Seattle cases were enrolled at active infection and followed longitudinally. V was trimmed by 2 bases and J by 4 bases, leaving 8 bases between them. CDR1 and CDR2 from the germline V gene are SGHTA and FQGTGA. This CDR3 has 13 amino acids. This chain links TRBV7-3 with TRBJ2-5, with D unresolved. The sequencing input was peripheral blood. The source is a woman aged 25-40 years with COVID-19, enrolled during active disease. The CDR3 DNA sequence: TGTGCCAGCAGCTTATCGTCGTCAGAGACCCAGTACTTC. Translated, it gives CASSLSSSETQYF. Full variable domain (rest looked up from reference TRBV7-3 and TRBJ2-5): GAGVSQTPSNKVTEKGKYVELRCDPISGHTALYWYRQSLGQGPEFLIYFQGTGAADDSGLPNDRFFAVRPEGSVSTLKIQRTERGDSAVYLCASSLSSSETQYFGPGTRLLVL.